This record covers a single TCR beta chain. The study drew participants aged about 18 to 95 years from about two dozen US areas. Resolution of symptoms, clearance, or two negative PCRs was present in recovered Cohort 3 donors. The record originates from a study of blood T cell repertoires in COVID-19. Germline-derived CDR1 and CDR2 are KGHSH and LQKENI. Germline trimming cut 3 bases from V and 2 bases from J; bases unmatched to any gene: 2. The CDR3 loop spans 15 amino acids. Profiled with immunoSEQ multiplex PCR; TCRdb holds only in-frame clones, not every one. Here the sample spans over 150,000 clones, about 86% being singletons.

This TCR came from a man aged 45 to 65 who had recovered from COVID-19. This sequence joins TRBV18 and TRBJ2-5; 11 bases align to TRBD2. Material: PBMCs or T cells enriched from blood (not recorded which). The CDR3 protein is CASSPGLAEQETQYF. The CDR3 DNA sequence: TGTGCCAGCTCACCGGGACTAGCGGAGCAAGAGACCCAGTACTTC.